The present T cell receptor (beta chain) was sequenced within a study of beta chain features in type 1 diabetes. Study as a whole: Cells sorted and examined across all samples totaled 107,917,701.

With regard to this clone: The target antigen is unknown.

Study findings and constraints: Researchers could not determine here whether HLA type influences TCRB rearrangement. Among patients with Type 1 diabetes, TCRB CDR3s were moderately but significantly shorter in every one of the four CD4+ subsets.

Germline values: CDR1 SEHNR, CDR2 FQNEAQ (reference sequence). The CDR3 is 16 residues long. V lost 0 bases to trimming and J lost 8 bases, with 19 bases between them. Isolated RNA was reverse transcribed in full, so expressed TCRB transcripts were sequenced. Naive, central memory and regulatory T cell samples produced a mean of about 3.5 million reads. Measured with immunoSEQ multiplex PCR; TCRdb has only the in-frame clones, and not every one. Seen here are around 600,000 clones, around 11% observed once, and the top ten hold roughly 0.12%. The chain links TRBV7-9 to TRBJ1-2; D is uncertain. This clonotype originated in a man younger than 40 with type 1 diabetes. The sample taken for sequencing was naive CD4+ T cells from blood. The CDR3 sequence: CASSLASGEGRRGYTF. In DNA form, the CDR3 reads TGTGCCAGCAGCTTAGCGTCAGGAGAGGGAAGAAGGGGCTACACCTTC.